The T cell receptor beta chain under discussion was sequenced for a study of blood T cell repertoires in COVID-19. Overall study context: There were acute and convalescent COVID-19 samples, and they came from the United States, Italy and Spain.

Original data processing: Quantification of nucleated cells was approximated via reference gene primer amplification. Data came from immunoSEQ multiplex PCR; TCRdb stores just in-frame clones and leaves some out. Clone size and V and J calls were adopted from that table, with D and trimming inferred from the DNA. The sample has 120,000 or so clones, roughly 90% seen once. Germline loops: CDR1 DFQATT, CDR2 SNEGSKA (reference sequence). The CDR3 consists of 14 residues. The V end was cut by 3 bases, the J end by 0 bases, with 8 bases between. The chain recombines TRBV20-1 with TRBJ2-2; no clear D gene. Sequencing was carried out using peripheral blood. The clonotype originates from an older man who had recovered from COVID-19. Here the CDR3 reads CSASSGANTGELFF. The CDR3 DNA sequence: TGCAGTGCTAGTTCCGGAGCGAACACCGGGGAGCTGTTTTTT.